Below are 19 T cell receptor beta chains sequenced from a single sample in a study of cytomegalovirus exposure and HLA in healthy donors. Primers included in the PCR were 60 Vbeta and 13 Jbeta primers. Clones were read by immunoSEQ multiplex PCR, and TCRdb kept only the in-frame ones, dropping some. The profile shows 110,000 to 150,000 clones, roughly 9.8% of them singletons. Specimen: PBMCs. The receptors stem from a man in his forties or fifties in good health and CMV-seronegative.

This chain connects TRBV27 to TRBJ2-5, with 7 bases lining up with TRBD2. Per the germline V gene, CDR1 is MNHEY and CDR2 is SMNVEV (reference sequence). The CDR3 has 12 residues. The junction had 0 bases not matched to a gene; V was cut back by 3 bases and J by 5 bases. The CDR3 region is CASSLRGETQYF. The CDR3 DNA reads as TGTGCCAGCAGTTTGCGGGGGGAGACCCAGTACTTC.

In its sample, this clone was seen a few times. The chain has TRBV5-3 and TRBJ2-1; TRBD2 aligns across 9 bases. TRBV5-3 is an ORF; its function is uncertain. The length of the CDR3 is 17 residues. The V segment lost 4 bases and the J segment 7 bases; nucleotides outside the gene matches: 15. The CDR3 reads CARSGKGLALGCNEQFF. CDR3 nucleotide sequence: TGTGCCAGAAGCGGAAAAGGACTAGCGTTAGGGTGTAATGAGCAGTTCTTC.

The rearrangement links TRBV5-1 to TRBJ1-1; no reliable D call. The germline V and J ends were trimmed by 0 bases and 1 base, with 4 bases remaining between them. This CDR3 has 13 residues. Germline assignment: CDR1 SGHRS and CDR2 YFSETQ. For the CDR3, the DNA is TGCGCCAGCAGCTTGGAAGCGAACACTGAAGCTTTCTTT. Amino acid sequence: CASSLEANTEAFF.

The chain is built from TRBV30 and TRBJ2-7, with D possibly matching TRBD1 (6 bases). The CDR3 covers 12 residues. Trimming pared 8 bases from V and 3 bases from J, leaving 14 bases between. CDR1 GTSNPN and CDR2 SVGIG come from the germline V gene (reference sequence). The CDR3 bases are TGTGCCCTGGGAAAAGGGGGCTACGAGCAGTACTTC. Translated: CALGKGGYEQYF.

V gene TRBV9 combines with J gene TRBJ1-2; TRBD1 matches at 9 bases. CDR3 size: 14 residues. Germline V lookup: CDR1 SGDLS, CDR2 YYNGEE. With V trimmed by 4 bases and J by 4 bases, 5 bases remained unmatched. The CDR3 DNA follows: TGTGCCAGCAGCCAACAGGGGGCGGCCTATGGCTACACCTTC. It translates to CASSQQGAAYGYTF.

The gene calls are TRBV7-9 and TRBJ1-1; D not resolved. Germline V gene sequence: CDR1 SEHNR, CDR2 FQNEAQ (reference sequence). Between the trimmed V and J ends, which lost 5 bases and 3 bases, there was a span of 4 bases. The CDR3 covers 11 residues. The CDR3: CASSVYTEAFF. CDR3 nucleotide sequence: TGTGCCAGCAGCGTCTACACTGAAGCTTTCTTT.

A few counts support this clone. The J gene is TRBJ2-3, the V gene TRBV5-6; 11 bases agree with TRBD1. The CDR3 is made up of 15 amino acids. V lost 3 bases, J lost 2 bases, and 2 bases stayed unmatched. Germline V gene sequence: CDR1 SGHDT, CDR2 YYEEEE. As DNA, the CDR3 is TGTGCCAGCAGCTGGGGACAGGGGGACACAGATACGCAGTATTTT. This codes for CASSWGQGDTDTQYF. The full variable domain, its missing parts supplied by reference TRBV5-6 and TRBJ2-3, is DAGVTQSPTHLIKTRGQQVTLRCSPKSGHDTVSWYQQALGQGPQFIFQYYEEEERQRGNFPDRFSGHQFPNYSSELNVNALLLGDSALYLCASSWGQGDTDTQYFGPGTRLTVL.

V usage is TRBV5-1 and J usage is TRBJ2-7; 8 bases map to TRBD1. CDR3 length equals 15 residues. After removal of 4 bases from V and 2 bases from J, the junction contained 8 bases not matched to a gene. CDR1 and CDR2 (germline): SGHRS, YFSETQ. The CDR3 DNA reads as TGCGCCAGCAGCGAGGGAGGACAGGGAACCTACGAGCAGTACTTC. Translating it yields CASSEGGQGTYEQYF. Based on the CDR3 plus reference TRBV5-1 and TRBJ2-7, the full variable domain is KAGVTQTPRYLIKTRGQQVTLSCSPISGHRSVSWYQQTPGQGLQFLFEYFSETQRNKGNFPGRFSGRQFSNSRSEMNVSTLELGDSALYLCASSEGGQGTYEQYFGPGTRLTVT.

This clone was counted only a few times. The chain employs TRBV11-2 and TRBJ1-1; D gene ambiguous. Germline loops: CDR1 SGHAT, CDR2 FQNNGV. V was clipped by 2 bases and J by 1 base, with 11 bases between them. The CDR3 totals 15 residues. CDR3 nucleotides: TGTGCCAGCAGCTTATTTACGAGACAGAACACTGAAGCTTTCTTT. Its protein is CASSLFTRQNTEAFF.

This chain joins TRBV21-1 and TRBJ2-1; TRBD2, the table's D call, lacks a check against the DNA. TRBV21-1 is designated a pseudogene. The CDR3 has 20 amino acids. CDR3 DNA: TGTGCCAGCAGCAACCCTCAAACACTAGCGGGAGGGCACTCCTACAATGAGCAGTTCTTC. This sequence encodes CASSNPQTLAGGHSYNEQFF.

This clone was counted between two and nine times. This chain joins TRBV6-5 and TRBJ1-2; 9 bases line up with TRBD1. Germline loops: CDR1 MNHEY, CDR2 SVGAGI. This CDR3 is built from 16 residues. V was pared by 4 bases and J by 8 bases, with 14 bases of the junction left unmatched. Written as DNA, the CDR3 is TGTGCCAGCAGTTCCGGGACAGGGCTAATCGGTGGGGGCTACACCTTC. This encodes CASSSGTGLIGGGYTF.

This clone occurred a few times. The chain joins TRBV5-6 to TRBJ2-2; 13 bases match TRBD2. The V gene end was trimmed by 2 bases and the J gene end by 1 base; junction bases not matched to a gene: 5. Germline CDR1 is SGHDT and CDR2 is YYEEEE. This CDR3 spans 18 amino acids. Written as DNA, the CDR3 is TGTGCCAGCAGCTTCCCGACTAGCGGGGGGTTGAACACCGGGGAGCTGTTTTTT. Its translation is CASSFPTSGGLNTGELFF. Drawing the rest from reference TRBV5-6 and TRBJ2-2, the complete variable domain is DAGVTQSPTHLIKTRGQQVTLRCSPKSGHDTVSWYQQALGQGPQFIFQYYEEEERQRGNFPDRFSGHQFPNYSSELNVNALLLGDSALYLCASSFPTSGGLNTGELFFGEGSRLTVL.

This clone was recorded a few times. The rearrangement links TRBV5-1 to TRBJ1-2, with D perhaps matching TRBD1 (5 bases). The V end was cut by 4 bases, the J end by 0 bases, with 13 bases between. Per germline, CDR1 SGHRS and CDR2 YFSETQ. This CDR3 has 15 amino acids. CDR3 bases: TGCGCCAGCAGCGTTCAGGGTGATCCTAACTATGGCTACACCTTC. It translates to CASSVQGDPNYGYTF.

The chain couples TRBV11-2 to TRBJ1-1; D is unclear. Germline loops: CDR1 SGHAT, CDR2 FQNNGV. Trimming cost V 1 base and J 0 bases, with 9 bases left between them. The CDR3 consists of 15 residues. CDR3 nucleotides: TGTGCCAGCAGCTTAGCCGGGGATATGAACACTGAAGCTTTCTTT. It encodes CASSLAGDMNTEAFF.

The J gene is TRBJ2-3, the V gene TRBV13, with D maybe TRBD2 (7 bases). The CDR3 totals 12 residues. Germline lookup yields CDR1 PRHDT and CDR2 FYEKMQ (reference sequence). V lost 2 bases to trimming and J lost 14 bases, with 14 bases between them. CDR3 DNA sequence: TGTGCCAGCAGCTTATCCAGGGGACTAACGTATTTT. This sequence encodes CASSLSRGLTYF.

The chain carries TRBV11-2 and TRBJ2-5; 8 bases align to TRBD2. Trimming at V came to 0 bases and at J to 12 bases, leaving 9 bases not matched to a gene. This CDR3 contains 14 residues. Germline loops: CDR1 SGHAT, CDR2 FQNNGV. CDR3 sequence: CASSLDLRGGPKYF. The CDR3 bases are TGTGCCAGCAGCTTAGACCTCCGCGGGGGGCCGAAGTACTTC. The variable domain in full, completed from reference TRBV11-2 and TRBJ2-5, reads EAGVAQSPRYKIIEKRQSVAFWCNPISGHATLYWYQQILGQGPKLLIQFQNNGVVDDSQLPKDRFSAERLKGVDSTLKIQPAKLEDSAVYLCASSLDLRGGPKYFGPGTRLLVL.

This rearrangement joins TRBV2 to TRBJ2-7, with 10 bases matching TRBD1. Germline V gene lookup returns CDR1 SNHLY and CDR2 FYNNEI. V trimming: 5 bases; J trimming: 7 bases; junction bases outside the gene matches: 8. The CDR3 contains 14 residues. CDR3 in DNA: TGTGCCAGCAGTTCACGGGACAGGGGCGGGGAGCAGTACTTC. Translated: CASSSRDRGGEQYF.

V is TRBV29-1 and J is TRBJ2-6; possibly TRBD1 for D (6 bases). Germline CDR1 is SQVTM and CDR2 is ANQGSEA. V shed 7 bases and J shed 2 bases, with 12 bases lying between them. The CDR3 spans 14 residues. CDR3 amino acids: CSALRGTGANVLTF. CDR3 nucleotide sequence: TGCAGCGCGCTCAGGGGAACTGGGGCCAACGTCCTGACTTTC. Supplemented by reference TRBV29-1 and TRBJ2-6, the full variable domain reads SAVISQKPSRDICQRGTSLTIQCQVDSQVTMMFWYRQQPGQSLTLIATANQGSEATYESGFVIDKFPISRPNLTFSTLTVSNMSPEDSSIYLCSALRGTGANVLTFGAGSRLTVL.

V is TRBV5-1 and J is TRBJ1-1; TRBD1 aligns across 7 bases. CDR3 length equals 16 residues. Trimming cost V 1 base and J 4 bases; bases outside gene matches: 10. The germline V gene encodes CDR1 SGHRS and CDR2 YFSETQ. CDR3 amino acids: CASSLTFDREVTEAFF. CDR3 in DNA: TGCGCCAGCAGCTTGACGTTTGACAGGGAAGTCACTGAAGCTTTCTTT.